The 30 T cell receptor beta chains presented below share a single source sample, sequenced in a study of T cell changes during pregnancy in multiple sclerosis. Clones were sequenced by immunoSEQ multiplex PCR, and TCRdb holds only the in-frame ones, with some missing. The sample yields over 45,000 clones, about 93% seen once. Sequenced here: CD8+ T cells from peripheral blood mononuclear cells, sampled in the third trimester of pregnancy. Receptors were obtained from a female donor with multiple sclerosis, enrolled in a pregnancy study.

V and J are TRBV29-1 and TRBJ2-2; 10 nucleotides align to TRBD2. Germline lookup yields CDR1 SQVTM and CDR2 ANQGSEA. This CDR3 contains 16 residues. The trim removed 3 bases at V and 6 bases at J, leaving 10 bases unmatched. CDR3 nucleotides: TGCAGCGTTGAGGCCGTGGCTAGCGGGAGACCCGGGGAGCTGTTTTTT. It yields the protein CSVEAVASGRPGELFF.

A few counts support this clone. The chain joins TRBV2 to TRBJ1-5, with D maybe TRBD1 (5 bases). The CDR3 runs to 15 residues. V was cut by 0 bases and J by 8 bases, with 14 bases left in between. Germline lookup yields CDR1 SNHLY and CDR2 FYNNEI. The CDR3 loop is CASSEAMGDSKPQHF. CDR3 DNA: TGTGCCAGCAGTGAAGCGATGGGGGACTCTAAGCCCCAGCATTTT.

This clone was counted once. The chain links TRBV5-5 to TRBJ2-3, with 11 positions matching TRBD1. The CDR3 totals 14 residues. J gave up 6 bases and V 4 bases, and 4 bases lay outside the gene matches. Germline-derived CDR1 and CDR2 are SGHKS and YYEKEE (reference sequence). The chain's CDR3 is CASSPWDRGDTQYF. CDR3 DNA: TGTGCCAGCAGCCCTTGGGACAGGGGGGATACGCAGTATTTT.

The chain uses TRBV27 and TRBJ2-1; 12 positions agree with TRBD1. Germline CDR1 MNHEY, CDR2 SMNVEV (reference sequence). The CDR3 runs to 13 residues. The V gene end was trimmed by 8 bases and the J gene end by 7 bases; junction bases not matched to a gene: 3. The chain's CDR3 is CASGTGGGNEQFF. In DNA, the CDR3 is TGTGCCAGCGGGACAGGGGGCGGGAATGAGCAGTTCTTC.

The rearrangement links TRBV6-5 to TRBJ2-7; 7 nucleotides agree with TRBD1. CDR3 length equals 14 residues. V lost 6 bases and J lost 2; bases outside the gene matches: 7. CDR1 is MNHEY, CDR2 SVGAGI, per germline. CDR3: CASSLRDSPYEQYF. The CDR3 coding sequence is TGTGCCAGCAGCCTCCGGGACAGCCCCTACGAGCAGTACTTC.

This clone was found a few times. The V call is TRBV27, the J call TRBJ1-1; D possibly corresponds to TRBD1 (5 bases). The germline V gene encodes CDR1 MNHEY and CDR2 SMNVEV (reference sequence). V dropped 4 bases and J dropped 0 bases, with 12 bases sitting between them. The length of the CDR3 is 15 residues. CDR3 sequence reads: CASSSGGTLNTEAFF. CDR3 DNA: TGTGCCAGCAGTTCAGGCGGGACTCTGAACACTGAAGCTTTCTTT.

The V call is TRBV30, the J call TRBJ2-1; the match to TRBD2 covers 7 bases. Germline V gene lookup returns CDR1 GTSNPN and CDR2 SVGIG (reference sequence). V was clipped by 3 bases and J by 0 bases; unmatched bases: 11. The length of the CDR3 is 17 residues. The CDR3 DNA sequence: TGTGCCTGGAGCCTGGGGCTAGCGGAAAGCTCCTACAATGAGCAGTTCTTC. It codes for CAWSLGLAESSYNEQFF.

This chain links TRBV30 with TRBJ2-5, with 7 bases that match TRBD1. V dropped 0 bases and J dropped 10; count of bases not matched to a gene: 8. This CDR3 has 13 residues. Germline CDR1 GTSNPN, CDR2 SVGIG (reference sequence). The CDR3 bases are TGTGCCTGGAGTGTACTAGGGACAGAAGGCCAGTACTTC. Amino acids: CAWSVLGTEGQYF.

The CDR3 sequence is CASSQAGTGNGYTF. CDR3 bases: TGTGCCAGCAGCCAAGCAGGGACAGGGAATGGCTACACCTTC. The chain recombines TRBV4-2 with TRBJ1-2; TRBD1 matches at 9 bases. Germline V gene data show CDR1 as LGHNA and CDR2 as YNFKEQ. V trimming: 1 base; J trimming: 6 bases; junction bases outside the gene matches: 3. This CDR3 has 14 amino acids.

CDR3 protein: CASSEPRLTYEQYF. For the CDR3, the DNA is TGTGCCAGCAGTGAACCTAGATTAACCTACGAGCAGTACTTC. The chain carries TRBV6-1 and TRBJ2-7; no clear D gene. Germline V gene lookup returns CDR1 MNHNS and CDR2 SASEGT. Trimming removed 2 bases from V and 2 bases from J, with 10 bases in between. This CDR3 has 14 amino acids.

The chain is built from TRBV4-1 and TRBJ2-1; 9 bases are shared with TRBD1. Per the germline V gene, CDR1 is MGHRA and CDR2 is YSYEKL. The CDR3 runs 16 residues. Germline trimming cut 4 bases from V and 8 bases from J; bases unmatched to any gene: 12. The CDR3 nucleotides are TGCGCCAGCAGCCCAGACGGGACAGGGAGTGCATATGAGCAGTTCTTC. Translation gives CASSPDGTGSAYEQFF.

This sequence joins TRBV9 and TRBJ2-2; the D gene is possibly TRBD2 (6 bases). Trimming removed 10 bases at V and 4 bases at J, with 14 bases between. This CDR3 spans 13 amino acids. Germline values: CDR1 SGDLS, CDR2 YYNGEE. CDR3 loop: CASKAGSTGELFF. The CDR3 DNA reads as TGTGCCTCTAAGGCGGGGAGCACCGGGGAGCTGTTTTTT.

The chain employs TRBV18 and TRBJ2-7; a possible D gene is TRBD2 (6 bases). The germline V gene encodes CDR1 KGHSH and CDR2 LQKENI. The CDR3 totals 15 residues. V lost 2 bases and J lost 2, with 13 bases in between. The CDR3 loop reads CASSPYPGDPYEQYF. CDR3 DNA: TGTGCCAGCTCACCATATCCGGGGGACCCCTACGAGCAGTACTTC.

This chain joins TRBV7-9 and TRBJ1-1, with D perhaps TRBD1 (6 bases). Deletions cut 4 bases from V and 8 bases from J, with 11 bases between. CDR1 and CDR2 (germline): SEHNR, FQNEAQ (reference sequence). CDR3 length: 12 amino acids. The CDR3: CASSSAGAEAFF. CDR3 nucleotides: TGTGCCAGCAGCTCAGCGGGGGCGGAAGCTTTCTTT.

The V gene is TRBV13, the J gene TRBJ2-1; 10 nucleotides agree with TRBD2. J was trimmed by 6 bases and V by 5 bases; bases with no gene match: 10. The CDR3 runs 16 residues. Germline assignment: CDR1 PRHDT and CDR2 FYEKMQ (reference sequence). The DNA for the CDR3 is TGTGCCAGCAGCAATACCGGGACTAGCGCCTCCAATGAGCAGTTCTTC. Residues: CASSNTGTSASNEQFF.

The rearrangement joins TRBV7-9 to TRBJ1-2; 9 bases map to TRBD1. V lost 7 bases, J lost 2 bases, and 5 bases stayed unmatched. The length of the CDR3 is 14 residues. Looked up from germline, CDR1 is SEHNR and CDR2 is FQNEAQ (reference sequence). CDR3 loop: CASMGTGKNYGYTF. The CDR3 nucleotides are TGTGCCAGCATGGGGACAGGGAAAAACTATGGCTACACCTTC.

V is TRBV5-6 and J is TRBJ1-2, with TRBD1 matching over 7 bases. Germline assignment: CDR1 SGHDT and CDR2 YYEEEE. After removal of 0 bases from V and 8 bases from J, the junction contained 4 bases not matched to a gene. The CDR3 spans 13 residues. In DNA, the CDR3 is TGTGCCAGCAGCTTGGGGACAGGCGGCGGCTACACCTTC. This sequence encodes CASSLGTGGGYTF.

This clone was seen more than once but under ten times. V gene TRBV10-3 combines with J gene TRBJ1-1; the D gene is possibly TRBD1 (6 bases). The CDR3 is 14 amino acids. Germline V gene sequence: CDR1 ENHRY, CDR2 SYGVKD. V was pared by 3 bases and J by 4 bases, with 12 bases between. In DNA form, the CDR3 reads TGTGCCATCAGTGACGGCCAGGGGAGCACTGAAGCTTTCTTT. The encoded protein is CAISDGQGSTEAFF.

The J gene is TRBJ1-1, the V gene TRBV9; 8 bases are shared with TRBD1. V lost 3 bases and J lost 1; bases outside the gene matches: 5. This CDR3 comprises 15 residues. Germline V gives CDR1 SGDLS, CDR2 YYNGEE. CDR3 sequence: CASSGGQGPNTEAFF. The CDR3 bases are TGTGCCAGCAGCGGTGGACAGGGCCCGAACACTGAAGCTTTCTTT. The full variable domain, completed using reference TRBV9 and TRBJ1-1, is DSGVTQTPKHLITATGQRVTLRCSPRSGDLSVYWYQQSLDQGLQFLIQYYNGEERAKGNILERFSAQQFPDLHSELNLSSLELGDSALYFCASSGGQGPNTEAFFGQGTRLTVV.

The CDR3 coding sequence is TGTGCCAGCAGTGTTTCCGGACACTTCTCCTACGAGCAGTACTTC. Its protein is CASSVSGHFSYEQYF. The chain joins TRBV6-4 to TRBJ2-7; D is perhaps TRBD1 (5 bases). Trimming took off 4 bases at V and 0 bases at J, with 13 bases between the two ends. Looked up from germline, CDR1 is MRHNA and CDR2 is SNTAGT. The CDR3 consists of 15 residues.

This clone was observed once. This chain joins TRBV5-3 and TRBJ1-1; 8 bases agree with TRBD1. TRBV5-3 is an ORF; its function is uncertain. The J segment lost 6 bases and the V segment lost 5 bases, leaving 9 bases of the junction unmatched. There are 14 residues in the CDR3. For the CDR3, the DNA is TGTGCCAGAAGTCGGACAGGGCTTAGGGCTGAAGCTTTCTTT. Its protein product is CARSRTGLRAEAFF.

This chain links TRBV4-2 with TRBJ2-7; the match to TRBD1 covers 8 bases. V lost 0 bases to trimming and J lost 3 bases; unmatched junction nucleotides: 7. Germline lookup yields CDR1 LGHNA and CDR2 YNFKEQ. This CDR3 has 16 amino acids. CDR3 residues: CASSQEAGTGSYEQYF. CDR3 nucleotides: TGTGCCAGCAGCCAAGAGGCTGGGACAGGAAGCTACGAGCAGTACTTC.

This clone occurred once. The chain has TRBV4-1 and TRBJ1-1; D not resolved. Trimming stripped 3 bases from V and 1 base from J, with 6 bases between. The CDR3 runs to 13 residues. The germline gives CDR1 MGHRA, CDR2 YSYEKL. The CDR3 spells CASSQSRNTEAFF. In DNA, the CDR3 is TGCGCCAGCAGCCAGTCCAGGAACACTGAAGCTTTCTTT.

This chain connects TRBV7-9 to TRBJ2-1; D ambiguous. Germline V gene sequence: CDR1 SEHNR, CDR2 FQNEAQ (reference sequence). The CDR3 runs 15 residues. V lost 5 bases, J lost 8 bases, and 19 bases lay in between. For the CDR3, the DNA is TGTGCCAGCAGCCCGACTCGAACGGTCGTCGATGAGCAGTTCTTC. Amino acids: CASSPTRTVVDEQFF.

This clone was recorded once. V is TRBV5-6 and J is TRBJ1-5, with 8 bases that match TRBD1. CDR3 length: 14 residues. Germline CDR1 reads SGHDT; CDR2 reads YYEEEE. V lost 4 bases and J lost 6; bases outside the gene matches: 6. This chain's CDR3 is CASSLQTGAQPQHF. The CDR3 nucleotides are TGTGCCAGCAGCCTACAGACAGGGGCTCAGCCCCAGCATTTT. The full variable domain, with the rest looked up from reference TRBV5-6 and TRBJ1-5, is DAGVTQSPTHLIKTRGQQVTLRCSPKSGHDTVSWYQQALGQGPQFIFQYYEEEERQRGNFPDRFSGHQFPNYSSELNVNALLLGDSALYLCASSLQTGAQPQHFGDGTRLSIL.

The chain joins TRBV11-2 to TRBJ2-1, with D perhaps TRBD2 (5 bases). The CDR3 length is 14 residues. Germline V gives CDR1 SGHAT, CDR2 FQNNGV. The V end was cut by 3 bases, the J end by 5 bases, with 11 bases between. The CDR3 DNA reads as TGTGCCAGCAGCTTCCTGGAGGCGAACAATGAGCAGTTCTTC. Translation: CASSFLEANNEQFF.

The chain couples TRBV4-1 to TRBJ2-7; D possibly corresponds to TRBD1 (5 bases). This CDR3 comprises 15 residues. Germline CDR1 is MGHRA and CDR2 is YSYEKL. Trimming removed 3 bases from V and 2 bases from J, with 14 bases in between. CDR3 protein: CASSHIITGPYEQYF. CDR3 coding DNA: TGCGCCAGCAGCCATATCATCACAGGTCCCTACGAGCAGTACTTC.

This clone has just one count. V usage is TRBV9 and J usage is TRBJ1-1; 8 bases line up with TRBD1. Looked up from germline, CDR1 is SGDLS and CDR2 is YYNGEE. CDR3 size: 15 residues. With 3 bases clipped from V and 3 bases from J, the junction kept 7 bases outside the gene matches. The CDR3 nucleotides are TGTGCCAGCAGCGCTATCCACAGGGGGGACACTGAAGCTTTCTTT. Translation gives CASSAIHRGDTEAFF. Combining the CDR3 with reference TRBV9 and TRBJ1-1 gives the whole variable domain DSGVTQTPKHLITATGQRVTLRCSPRSGDLSVYWYQQSLDQGLQFLIQYYNGEERAKGNILERFSAQQFPDLHSELNLSSLELGDSALYFCASSAIHRGDTEAFFGQGTRLTVV.

This clone was counted a few times. Within the sample, other DNA sequences also encode this same CDR3. The chain couples TRBV19 to TRBJ2-1, with D perhaps TRBD2 (5 bases). The CDR3 runs 11 residues. V lost 1 base to trimming and J lost 10 bases, with 5 bases between them. Germline V gene sequence: CDR1 LNHDA, CDR2 SQIVND (reference sequence). This chain's CDR3 is CASSIGGEQFF. The CDR3 bases are TGTGCCAGTAGTATAGGCGGGGAGCAGTTCTTC.

This chain connects TRBV5-8 to TRBJ2-1, with TRBD1 identical over 10 bases. The junction had 9 bases not matched to a gene; V was cut back by 4 bases and J by 8 bases. Germline CDR1 reads SGHTS; CDR2 reads YDEGEE. The CDR3 is made up of 15 amino acids. CDR3 amino acids: CASSPGQGIGDEQFF. CDR3 bases: TGTGCCAGCAGCCCGGGACAGGGGATTGGCGATGAGCAGTTCTTC.